The text below deals with one TCR beta chain. This sample is part of a study of blood T cell repertoires in COVID-19. Overall study: The study drew acute and convalescent COVID-19 samples from the United States, Italy and Spain. The cDNA or gDNA used as material had been derived from T cells, B-cell-depleted T cells, or PBMCs.

As originally analysed: Reference gene primer amplification yielded estimated nucleated cell counts. TCRdb keeps only in-frame clones here, not all; method: immunoSEQ multiplex PCR. V and J calls and clone size are copied from that table; D and trimming were computed from the DNA. In the table there are around 40,000 clones, roughly 90% of which are singletons. V lost 6 bases and J lost 8; bases outside the gene matches: 9. The CDR3 sequence is 13 residues long. Per the germline V gene, CDR1 is LGHNT and CDR2 is FRNRAP. The clonotype comes from a human donor in a cohort sampled during active COVID-19. Sequencing was done on a sample of peripheral blood. The chain employs TRBV12-5 and TRBJ1-2; 7 nucleotides align to TRBD1. CDR3 amino acids: CASGESGQVGYTF. The CDR3 coding sequence is TGTGCTAGTGGCGAATCAGGACAGGTCGGCTACACCTTC.